Shown below are 21 T cell receptor beta chains from a single sample sequenced in a study of multiple sclerosis patients with progressive multifocal leukoencephalopathy. Time point specified: before natalizumab initiation. This table comes from immunoSEQ multiplex PCR, and its TCRdb copy is limited to in-frame clones, with some not included. Of 25,000 to 35,000 clones in the sample, approximately 89% were seen once. Specimen: PBMCs. Receptors were obtained from a human donor with multiple sclerosis.

The chain joins TRBV15 to TRBJ1-2; D is uncertain. Germline V gives CDR1 LNHNV, CDR2 YYDKDF (reference sequence). The length of the CDR3 is 13 residues. Between the trimmed V and J ends, which lost 3 bases and 2 bases, there was a span of 7 bases. CDR3 coding DNA: TGTGCCACCAGCAGCCGCCAGAACTATGGCTACACCTTC. It encodes CATSSRQNYGYTF.

V gene TRBV7-2 combines with J gene TRBJ2-5; D gene uncertain. The CDR3 spans 13 residues. Deletions cut 4 bases from V and 2 bases from J, with 8 bases between. Per germline, CDR1 SGHTA and CDR2 FQGNSA. The CDR3 DNA reads as TGTGCCAGCAGCTCCACACGGCAAGAGACCCAGTACTTC. It codes for CASSSTRQETQYF.

The gene calls are TRBV27 and TRBJ2-1; tentatively, D is TRBD1 (5 bases). V lost 2 bases and J lost 6, with 11 bases in between. CDR3 length equals 14 residues. Germline CDR1 and CDR2: MNHEY and SMNVEV (reference sequence). CDR3 region: CASSLGRQTNEQFF. CDR3 coding DNA: TGTGCCAGCAGTTTAGGTCGACAGACCAATGAGCAGTTCTTC.

The chain combines TRBV4-2 with TRBJ1-1, with a possible D match to TRBD1 (6 bases). V was shortened by 4 bases and J by 3 bases, with 15 bases between the two germline ends. In germline, CDR1 is LGHNA, CDR2 YNFKEQ. The CDR3 is made up of 15 amino acids. The chain's CDR3 is CASSPRDTRYTEAFF. The DNA for the CDR3 is TGTGCCAGCAGCCCCCGGGACACTCGATACACTGAAGCTTTCTTT.

The chain employs TRBV7-2 and TRBJ1-1; TRBD1 matches at 11 bases. CDR3 length: 16 residues. The J segment lost 4 bases and the V segment lost 4 bases, leaving 8 bases of the junction unmatched. Germline V gene data show CDR1 as SGHTA and CDR2 as FQGNSA. CDR3 bases: TGTGCCAGCAGCTCCGGACAGGGGGCGTTGGTCACTGAAGCTTTCTTT. Amino acid sequence: CASSSGQGALVTEAFF.

The chain combines TRBV29-1 with TRBJ2-4; no firm D call. There are 12 residues in the CDR3. V gave up 7 bases and J gave up 4 bases, with 11 bases separating them. Germline V gene lookup returns CDR1 SQVTM and CDR2 ANQGSEA. The CDR3 DNA is TGCAGCGCTAAGTGGGGAAAAAACATTCAGTACTTC. Protein product: CSAKWGKNIQYF.

This clone is a singleton in its sample. This chain links TRBV28 with TRBJ2-1; D ambiguous. The length of the CDR3 is 14 residues. Germline V lookup: CDR1 MDHEN, CDR2 SYDVKM. V shed 3 bases and J shed 0 bases, with 6 bases lying between them. The CDR3 sequence is CASSFWSSYNEQFF. CDR3 in DNA: TGTGCCAGCAGTTTTTGGAGCTCCTACAATGAGCAGTTCTTC.

The chain couples TRBV7-2 to TRBJ1-1; possible D gene TRBD1, 5 bases. In germline, CDR1 is SGHTA, CDR2 FQGNSA. The CDR3 sequence is 13 residues long. V gave up 5 bases and J gave up 8 bases, with 15 bases separating them. The CDR3 loop reads CASSPTGTREAFF. The CDR3 region has the DNA TGTGCCAGCAGCCCTACAGGTACGAGAGAAGCTTTCTTT.

V gene TRBV9 combines with J gene TRBJ2-1; 8 bases match TRBD2. The CDR3 has 20 amino acids. Germline assignment: CDR1 SGDLS and CDR2 YYNGEE. The junction had 21 bases not matched to a gene; V was cut back by 4 bases and J by 3 bases. For the CDR3, the DNA is TGTGCCAGCAGCCTTGGGGGGGGCACTAGCGGAATATCTGACTACAATGAGCAGTTCTTC. Translating it yields CASSLGGGTSGISDYNEQFF.

A few counts support this clone. The rearrangement links TRBV7-9 to TRBJ1-2; no firm D call. This CDR3 comprises 14 residues. CDR1 and CDR2 (germline): SEHNR, FQNEAQ (reference sequence). V was trimmed by 1 base and J by 5 bases, leaving 11 bases between them. The CDR3: CASSLEIRDYGYTF. In nucleotides, the CDR3 is TGTGCCAGCAGCTTAGAGATTCGGGATTATGGCTACACCTTC.

The chain joins TRBV7-9 to TRBJ1-1, with unresolved D. This CDR3 is built from 13 residues. Deletions cut 5 bases from V and 4 bases from J, with 11 bases between. Germline values: CDR1 SEHNR, CDR2 FQNEAQ (reference sequence). CDR3 DNA sequence: TGTGCCAGCAGCCCACCCACGCTCACTGAAGCTTTCTTT. Translating gives CASSPPTLTEAFF.

The chain is built from TRBV6-1 and TRBJ2-4, with 7 bases that match TRBD1. CDR3 length: 15 amino acids. The germline gives CDR1 MNHNS, CDR2 SASEGT. V shed 0 bases, J shed 7 bases, and the junction held 6 bases outside the gene matches. The CDR3 is CASSEAPQGWNIQYF. In nucleotides, the CDR3 is TGTGCCAGCAGTGAAGCGCCACAGGGGTGGAACATTCAGTACTTC.

The chain carries TRBV5-1 and TRBJ1-2; tentatively, D is TRBD1 (5 bases). Trimming shortened V by 4 bases and J by 3 bases, and 13 bases separated the two germline ends. The CDR3 loop spans 14 amino acids. Germline CDR1 SGHRS, CDR2 YFSETQ. CDR3 sequence reads: CASSPRGRDYGYTF. The CDR3 DNA sequence: TGCGCCAGCAGCCCGCGGGGCAGGGACTATGGCTACACCTTC.

This sequence joins TRBV2 and TRBJ2-1; D remains ambiguous. Germline CDR1 SNHLY, CDR2 FYNNEI. Trimming removed 6 bases from V and 8 bases from J, with 8 bases in between. The CDR3 has 11 amino acids. The CDR3 reads CASSERHEQFF. The CDR3 DNA follows: TGTGCCAGCAGCGAGAGGCATGAGCAGTTCTTC.

This chain links TRBV11-3 with TRBJ2-3; D perhaps matches TRBD2 (6 bases). Germline CDR1 is SGHNT and CDR2 is YENEEA. The CDR3 loop spans 15 amino acids. V was shortened by 5 bases and J by 6 bases, with 18 bases between the two germline ends. In nucleotides, the CDR3 is TGTGCCAGCAGCGCCCGGGACTCCTCGCCTGATACGCAGTATTTT. As protein: CASSARDSSPDTQYF.

This sequence joins TRBV29-1 and TRBJ2-7; a possible D gene is TRBD2 (5 bases). This CDR3 region has 13 residues. The germline CDR1 and CDR2 sequences are SQVTM and ANQGSEA. Trimming removed 1 base at V and 2 bases at J, with 9 bases between. CDR3 coding DNA: TGCAGCGTTGAAGGGGAGTACACCTACGAGCAGTACTTC. Translation gives CSVEGEYTYEQYF.

The chain uses TRBV28 and TRBJ1-2; D is unclear. Germline assignment: CDR1 MDHEN and CDR2 SYDVKM. The CDR3 sequence is 15 residues long. Deletions cut 5 bases from V and 8 bases from J, with 21 bases between. CDR3 DNA: TGTGCCAGCAGTCCCCCCGACGGGCGGGCATTCGGCTACACCTTC. Translating gives CASSPPDGRAFGYTF.

J is TRBJ2-7 and V is TRBV15, with a tentative D call TRBD2 (5 bases). CDR1 is LNHNV and CDR2 is YYDKDF in the germline V gene (reference sequence). The CDR3 is made up of 15 amino acids. V gave up 0 bases and J gave up 1 base, with 10 bases separating them. DNA of the CDR3: TGTGCCACCAGCAGAGATACGGGGAAATCCTACGAGCAGTACTTC. Its protein product is CATSRDTGKSYEQYF.

The rearrangement uses TRBV11-2 and TRBJ2-1; D might be TRBD2 (6 bases). Looked up from germline, CDR1 is SGHAT and CDR2 is FQNNGV. The CDR3 is made up of 16 amino acids. V lost 5 bases and J 3 bases, leaving 17 bases between the germline ends. CDR3 residues: CASSLKWASDYNEQFF. In DNA form, the CDR3 reads TGTGCCAGCAGCCTCAAATGGGCTAGCGACTACAATGAGCAGTTCTTC. The full variable domain, its missing parts supplied by reference TRBV11-2 and TRBJ2-1, is EAGVAQSPRYKIIEKRQSVAFWCNPISGHATLYWYQQILGQGPKLLIQFQNNGVVDDSQLPKDRFSAERLKGVDSTLKIQPAKLEDSAVYLCASSLKWASDYNEQFFGPGTRLTVL.

The chain is built from TRBV27 and TRBJ1-5; tentative D call: TRBD1 (6 bases). CDR1 is MNHEY and CDR2 is SMNVEV in the germline V gene (reference sequence). Trimming removed 4 bases from V and 0 bases from J, with 10 bases in between. CDR3 size: 15 residues. This CDR3 reads CASSSIRGSNQPQHF. The DNA for the CDR3 is TGTGCCAGCAGTTCAATCAGGGGTAGCAATCAGCCCCAGCATTTT.

This chain connects TRBV2 to TRBJ2-5, with TRBD1 matching over 9 bases. The CDR3 covers 14 residues. Germline V gene sequence: CDR1 SNHLY, CDR2 FYNNEI. With V trimmed by 4 bases and J by 2 bases, 2 bases remained unmatched. CDR3 coding DNA: TGTGCCAGCAGTGTGGGGACAGGGCAAGAGACCCAGTACTTC. This sequence encodes CASSVGTGQETQYF.